The 8 T cell receptor beta chains reported below all come from one sample, sequenced in a study of naive and memory T cell subsets. The treatment was: skin biopsy from PPD injection site in Mantoux-positive individual. Cells were not sorted; total RNA input targeted about 1 to 1000 ng. For blood and skin samples, reverse transcription used TCR alpha and beta constant primers. TCRdb fed the UMI-ligation and nested PCR reads into MiXCR, producing one record per CDR3 protein. The table records over 15,000 distinct CDR3 sequences, 8% to 10% of them present only once. This material consisted of skin, taken from a tuberculin skin test site. All receptors come from an adult in good health.

This clonotype occurred a few times. This chain joins TRBV27 and TRBJ2-1; the D is unclear. This CDR3 contains 18 residues. Between the trimmed V and J ends, which lost 3 bases and 0 bases, there was a span of 18 bases. Germline CDR1 reads MNHEY; CDR2 reads SMNVEV (reference sequence). The CDR3: CASSLQSPATTSYNEQFF. CDR3 DNA: TGTGCCAGCAGTTTGCAGAGCCCAGCAACCACCTCCTACAATGAGCAGTTCTTC.

This clonotype showed up many times. The chain couples TRBV7-2 to TRBJ1-6; a weak D match, TRBD1 (5 bases). The germline V gene encodes CDR1 SGHTA and CDR2 FQGNSA. Trimming pared 2 bases from V and 8 bases from J, leaving 19 bases between. The CDR3 spans 17 residues. CDR3 nucleotides: TGTGCCAGCAGCTTAAGGTCCCGTGGGGACTTTGATTCACCCCTCCACTTT. Amino acid sequence: CASSLRSRGDFDSPLHF. Full variable domain (rest looked up from reference TRBV7-2 and TRBJ1-6): GAGVSQSPSNKVTEKGKDVELRCDPISGHTALYWYRQSLGQGLEFLIYFQGNSAPDKSGLPSDRFSAERTGGSVSTLTIQRTQQEDSAVYLCASSLRSRGDFDSPLHFGNGTRLTVT.

About this clonotype: A much more abundant neighbour one base away suggests this may be a read error. The rearrangement links TRBV2 to TRBJ1-5; weak D call: TRBD1 (6 bases). The CDR3 length is 13 residues. The V end was cut by 7 bases, the J end by 7 bases, with 14 bases between. The germline gives CDR1 SNHLY, CDR2 FYNNEI. The CDR3 coding sequence is TGTGCCAGCAATAAGGGGGGGGTGCAGCCCCAGCATTTT. It codes for CASNKGGVQPQHF.

In this sample, this clonotype turned up many times. The CDR3 reads CASSEWRQSQETQYF. The CDR3 DNA reads as TGTGCCAGCAGTGAATGGAGGCAGTCCCAAGAGACCCAGTACTTC. The chain joins TRBV2 to TRBJ2-5, with D perhaps TRBD2 (5 bases). The ends were cut back, 2 bases at V and 1 base at J, with 11 bases in the middle. The V gene's germline CDR1 is SNHLY and CDR2 FYNNEI. The CDR3 is 15 residues long.

Details on this clonotype: A much larger clone is a single base away; this may be a read error. The V gene is TRBV12-5, the J gene TRBJ1-2; TRBD1 might be the D (6 bases). This CDR3 is 16 amino acids long. The germline V gene has CDR1 LGHNT and CDR2 FRNRAP. The CDR3 loop reads CASGLVQVRDIYGYNF. The CDR3 region has the DNA TGTGCTAGTGGTTTGGTACAGGTCAGGGACATCTATGGCTACAACTTC.

This clonotype was seen only once. The chain has TRBV10-3 and TRBJ2-3, with 13 positions matching TRBD2. From germline, CDR1 is ENHRY and CDR2 SYGVKD. This CDR3 is built from 17 residues. V lost 10 bases and J lost 0; bases outside the gene matches: 10. CDR3: CANNPGTSGASTDTQYF. The CDR3 DNA follows: TGTGCCAACAACCCAGGGACTAGCGGGGCTAGCACAGATACGCAGTATTTT.

This clonotype has a count of ten or more. The CDR3 spells CASSRGYQETQYF. CDR3 DNA: TGTGCCAGCAGTAGGGGGTACCAAGAGACCCAGTACTTC. The chain is built from TRBV28 and TRBJ2-5; possibly TRBD1 for D (6 bases). The V gene lost 5 bases and the J gene lost 0 bases, with 7 bases spanning the gap. The CDR3 is 13 residues long. Germline V gene data show CDR1 as MDHEN and CDR2 as SYDVKM.

This clonotype was counted a few times. The V gene is TRBV27, the J gene TRBJ2-3; the D gene is possibly TRBD1 (6 bases). Germline V gene lookup returns CDR1 MNHEY and CDR2 SMNVEV (reference sequence). This CDR3 region has 18 residues. Trimming pared 4 bases from V and 2 bases from J, leaving 22 bases between. The CDR3 loop is CASSSTLGHQTTTDTQYF. CDR3 nucleotides: TGTGCCAGCAGTTCCACCTTGGGACACCAAACTACCACAGATACGCAGTATTTT.